These 30 T cell receptor beta chains came from one sample sequenced in a study of shared clonotypes between healthy human individuals. Clones were read by immunoSEQ multiplex PCR, and TCRdb kept only the in-frame ones, dropping some. The sample shows about 2 million clones, around 96% of them seen only once. Naive CD8 cells lacked CD45RO, underwent positive selection for CCR7 and left out terminally differentiated effector memory CD45RA+ cells. The sample was naive CD8+ T cells sorted from blood. The receptor source for this set is a man aged 18-30 years in good health.

The chain has TRBV1 and TRBJ2-7; TRBD2, the D gene given by the table, was not confirmed from the DNA. TRBV1 is a recognized pseudogene. This CDR3 is built from 17 residues. Here the CDR3 reads CTSSPQPRTSGEHEQYF. CDR3 bases: TGCACCAGCAGCCCGCAACCCAGGACTAGCGGGGAGCACGAGCAGTACTTC.

J is TRBJ2-1 and V is TRBV9, with D possibly matching TRBD1 (5 bases). The CDR3 sequence is 13 residues long. Deletions cut 0 bases from V and 10 bases from J, with 11 bases between. The germline gives CDR1 SGDLS, CDR2 YYNGEE. In DNA, the CDR3 is TGTGCCAGCAGCGTAGGCGACAGAAGCGAGCAGTTCTTC. It specifies CASSVGDRSEQFF.

The CDR3 bases are TGCGCCAGCAGTGAGTTGAACACTGAAGCTTTCTTT. Its protein product is CASSELNTEAFF. This chain uses TRBV5-1 with TRBJ1-1; no firm D call. V dropped 5 bases and J dropped 0 bases, with 5 bases sitting between them. The CDR3 runs 12 residues. CDR1 is SGHRS and CDR2 is YFSETQ in the germline V gene.

The chain employs TRBV29-1 and TRBJ1-6; D ambiguous. V shed 7 bases and J shed 2 bases, with 15 bases lying between them. Germline V CDR1 and CDR2: SQVTM, ANQGSEA. This CDR3 is built from 15 residues. The CDR3 bases are TGCAGCGGTCGACGGATTGGACCCTATAATTCACCCCTCCACTTT. Its protein product is CSGRRIGPYNSPLHF.

The genes are TRBV7-9 and TRBJ2-1; TRBD1 is a possible D gene (7 bases). The germline gives CDR1 SEHNR, CDR2 FQNEAQ (reference sequence). The CDR3 loop spans 18 amino acids. Trimming stripped 4 bases from V and 0 bases from J, with 19 bases between. The CDR3 DNA reads as TGTGCCAGCAGCTCAACCAGGGGGGCGGGACTCTCCTACAATGAGCAGTTCTTC. Translated: CASSSTRGAGLSYNEQFF.

The chain couples TRBV4-1 to TRBJ2-5, with D unclear. The CDR3 consists of 15 residues. Germline CDR1 and CDR2: MGHRA and YSYEKL. Trimming took 1 base from V and 0 from J, leaving 9 bases between them. The CDR3 loop is CASSQGPLHQETQYF. CDR3 DNA: TGCGCCAGCAGCCAAGGGCCCCTGCACCAAGAGACCCAGTACTTC.

The chain is built from TRBV28 and TRBJ1-2, with D uncertain. Germline values: CDR1 MDHEN, CDR2 SYDVKM. The CDR3 is 14 residues long. V lost 3 bases and J lost 0, with 8 bases in between. The CDR3, as DNA: TGTGCCAGCAGTTTGGCGCCAGCTAACTATGGCTACACCTTC. This translates into CASSLAPANYGYTF.

V and J are TRBV4-1 and TRBJ1-1, with D possibly being TRBD1 (5 bases). Trimming removed 8 bases at V and 1 base at J, with 14 bases between. The CDR3 length is 14 residues. From germline, CDR1 is MGHRA and CDR2 YSYEKL. DNA of the CDR3: TGCGCCAGCGGTTTGAGGGGCAAGAACACTGAAGCTTTCTTT. Protein product: CASGLRGKNTEAFF.

As to this clone: Other DNA sequences in this sample translate to the same CDR3. Here the CDR3 reads CASSRESTDTQYF. Here the CDR3 DNA reads TGTGCCAGCAGCCGAGAGTCCACAGATACGCAGTATTTT. This chain joins TRBV28 and TRBJ2-3, with no clear D. The CDR3 length is 13 residues. V lost 6 bases to trimming and J lost 2 bases, with 9 bases between them. The germline V gene has CDR1 MDHEN and CDR2 SYDVKM.

V gene TRBV4-3 combines with J gene TRBJ2-1; D gene ambiguous. Trimming shortened V by 3 bases and J by 7 bases, and 10 bases separated the two germline ends. Looked up from germline, CDR1 is LGHNA and CDR2 is YSLEER. This CDR3 has 13 amino acids. The chain's CDR3 is CASSHTVSNEQFF. The CDR3 DNA reads as TGCGCCAGCAGCCACACCGTCTCTAATGAGCAGTTCTTC.

This chain joins TRBV6-5 and TRBJ1-1; D gene ambiguous. The CDR3 runs 15 residues. Trimming pared 7 bases from V and 3 bases from J, leaving 18 bases between. CDR1 MNHEY and CDR2 SVGAGI come from the germline V gene. The CDR3 DNA reads TGTGCCAGCAAGGGTTTTGAGCTCGGGGACACTGAAGCTTTCTTT. Translated: CASKGFELGDTEAFF.

The V and J genes are TRBV6-1 and TRBJ1-5; no clear D. Germline lookup yields CDR1 MNHNS and CDR2 SASEGT. V lost 3 bases, J lost 3 bases, and 15 bases lay in between. CDR3 length: 16 amino acids. The CDR3: CASSDWAGTVNQPQHF. For the CDR3, the DNA is TGTGCCAGCAGTGATTGGGCAGGAACAGTCAATCAGCCCCAGCATTTT.

The rearrangement joins TRBV27 to TRBJ2-1, with 12 bases lining up with TRBD2. Germline-derived CDR1 and CDR2 are MNHEY and SMNVEV (reference sequence). V lost 5 bases and J lost 9; bases outside the gene matches: 5. This CDR3 contains 14 residues. CDR3 bases: TGTGCCAGCAGTCCCACTAGCGGGGGGACTGAGCAGTTCTTC. Its protein is CASSPTSGGTEQFF.

The chain has TRBV4-1 and TRBJ2-2; D not certain. Germline V CDR1 and CDR2: MGHRA, YSYEKL. This CDR3 contains 14 residues. The V end lost 3 bases, the J end lost 1 base, and 6 bases lay between the germline ends. The CDR3 DNA is TGCGCCAGCAGCCATCCCCAGAACACCGGGGAGCTGTTTTTT. Translation: CASSHPQNTGELFF.

As for this clone: Other DNA sequences in this sample translate to the same CDR3. The rearrangement uses TRBV11-2 and TRBJ2-7, with TRBD1 matching 9 bases. V lost 6 bases and J lost 4; bases outside the gene matches: 4. CDR1 is SGHAT, CDR2 FQNNGV, per germline. This CDR3 has 13 residues. For the CDR3, the DNA is TGTGCCAGCAGTTGGGACAGGGAGTACGAGCAGTACTTC. Translated, it gives CASSWDREYEQYF.

V and J are TRBV5-6 and TRBJ2-7, with no clear D. Trimming cost V 0 bases and J 3 bases, with 13 bases left between them. This CDR3 spans 15 amino acids. CDR1 and CDR2 (germline): SGHDT, YYEEEE. The CDR3 nucleotides read TGTGCCAGCAGCTTGGAAAGGACCCCCGGCTACGAGCAGTACTTC. It specifies CASSLERTPGYEQYF.

The rearrangement joins TRBV13 to TRBJ2-7; 8 nucleotides match TRBD2. Germline values: CDR1 PRHDT, CDR2 FYEKMQ (reference sequence). The CDR3 loop spans 15 amino acids. V was pared by 4 bases and J by 5 bases, with 10 bases of the junction left unmatched. CDR3 nucleotide sequence: TGTGCCAGCAGCTCCCCCGGGACTAGTATCCACGAGCAGTACTTC. It encodes CASSSPGTSIHEQYF.

V is TRBV30 and J is TRBJ1-5; D remains unclear. This CDR3 has 14 amino acids. Germline V CDR1 and CDR2: GTSNPN, SVGIG (reference sequence). With 0 bases removed from V and 1 base from J, the gap between germline ends came to 7 bases. CDR3 residues: CAWSVGVSNQPQHF. CDR3 DNA sequence: TGTGCCTGGAGTGTTGGGGTAAGCAATCAGCCCCAGCATTTT.

This clone was recorded only once. This chain links TRBV6-6 with TRBJ2-2, with 10 nucleotides matching TRBD1. Germline CDR1 reads MNHNY; CDR2 reads SVGAGI (reference sequence). V shed 4 bases, J shed 4 bases, and the junction held 3 bases outside the gene matches. The length of the CDR3 is 15 residues. CDR3 coding DNA: TGTGCCAGCAGTTTGGGACAGGGGAGCACCGGGGAGCTGTTTTTT. It is translated as CASSLGQGSTGELFF.

This chain links TRBV6-6 with TRBJ1-2; D call uncertain. CDR3 length: 11 residues. Germline lookup yields CDR1 MNHNY and CDR2 SVGAGI (reference sequence). V was shortened by 4 bases and J by 6 bases, with 6 bases between the two germline ends. The CDR3 nucleotides are TGTGCCAGCAGTTTTGGGGATGGCTACACCTTC. As protein: CASSFGDGYTF.

The chain joins TRBV27 to TRBJ1-6; 7 nucleotides align to TRBD1. Germline V lookup: CDR1 MNHEY, CDR2 SMNVEV (reference sequence). The CDR3 has 14 residues. With V trimmed by 2 bases and J by 8 bases, 3 bases remained unmatched. CDR3 amino acids: CASSLTGVDSPLHF. DNA for the CDR3: TGTGCCAGCAGTTTAACAGGGGTGGATTCACCCCTCCACTTT.

The J gene is TRBJ2-2, the V gene TRBV28, with D possibly matching TRBD2 (6 bases). The V gene lost 6 bases and the J gene lost 7 bases, with 18 bases spanning the gap. Germline V gene sequence: CDR1 MDHEN, CDR2 SYDVKM. The CDR3 loop spans 15 amino acids. Here the CDR3 reads CASSWRPGGDGELFF. The DNA of the CDR3 is TGTGCCAGCAGCTGGCGACCCGGGGGTGACGGGGAGCTGTTTTTT.

The CDR3 sequence: CASSLISETQYF. CDR3 DNA sequence: TGTGCCAGCAGTTTAATTTCCGAGACCCAGTACTTC. The V and J genes are TRBV28 and TRBJ2-5; D not resolved. V dropped 2 bases and J dropped 5 bases, with 6 bases sitting between them. Germline CDR1 is MDHEN and CDR2 is SYDVKM. The CDR3 covers 12 residues. Based on the CDR3 plus reference TRBV28 and TRBJ2-5, the full variable domain is DVKVTQSSRYLVKRTGEKVFLECVQDMDHENMFWYRQDPGLGLRLIYFSYDVKMKEKGDIPEGYSVSREKKERFSLILESASTNQTSMYLCASSLISETQYFGPGTRLLVL.

The chain couples TRBV5-1 to TRBJ2-3, with TRBD2 matching 8 bases. After removal of 4 bases from V and 0 bases from J, the junction contained 7 bases not matched to a gene. The CDR3 has 16 residues. Germline assignment: CDR1 SGHRS and CDR2 YFSETQ. CDR3 region: CASSVWREVSTDTQYF. In nucleotides, the CDR3 is TGCGCCAGCAGCGTTTGGCGGGAGGTGAGCACAGATACGCAGTATTTT. The variable domain in full, completed from reference TRBV5-1 and TRBJ2-3, reads KAGVTQTPRYLIKTRGQQVTLSCSPISGHRSVSWYQQTPGQGLQFLFEYFSETQRNKGNFPGRFSGRQFSNSRSEMNVSTLELGDSALYLCASSVWREVSTDTQYFGPGTRLTVL.

This chain joins TRBV9 and TRBJ1-1; 11 bases are shared with TRBD1. Trimming at V came to 3 bases and at J to 3 bases, leaving 10 bases not matched to a gene. Germline loops: CDR1 SGDLS, CDR2 YYNGEE. The CDR3 runs to 17 residues. The CDR3 DNA reads as TGTGCCAGCAGCGCTGGGACAGGGGGTTTCCGGGACACTGAAGCTTTCTTT. Protein sequence: CASSAGTGGFRDTEAFF.

This clone was counted a single time. The chain has TRBV19 and TRBJ2-1; 12 nucleotides align to TRBD2. The CDR3 totals 13 residues. With V trimmed by 9 bases and J by 4 bases, 1 base remained unmatched. The germline CDR1 and CDR2 sequences are LNHDA and SQIVND (reference sequence). The CDR3 reads CASGTSGYNEQFF. The CDR3 DNA sequence: TGTGCCAGCGGGACTAGCGGGTACAATGAGCAGTTCTTC.

This chain connects TRBV5-4 to TRBJ2-5, with D possibly being TRBD2 (5 bases). The CDR3 consists of 13 residues. Trimming took off 4 bases at V and 4 bases at J, with 11 bases between the two ends. Germline-derived CDR1 and CDR2 are SGHNT and YYREEE (reference sequence). CDR3 loop: CASSPFEGETQYF. The CDR3 DNA reads TGTGCCAGCAGCCCTTTCGAGGGAGAGACCCAGTACTTC.

The J gene is TRBJ1-3, the V gene TRBV4-1; D gene uncertain. CDR3 length: 16 amino acids. CDR1 is MGHRA and CDR2 is YSYEKL in the germline V gene. V gave up 5 bases and J gave up 4 bases, with 18 bases separating them. The CDR3 sequence is CASSNGRAFGGNTIYF. CDR3 coding DNA: TGCGCCAGCAGCAACGGTCGGGCCTTCGGGGGAAACACCATATATTTT.

V is TRBV7-2 and J is TRBJ2-7; 10 bases align to TRBD1. The ends lost 4 bases at V and 6 bases at J; junction bases unmatched: 6. Germline values: CDR1 SGHTA, CDR2 FQGNSA. The CDR3 covers 14 residues. The CDR3, as DNA: TGTGCCAGCAGCTATTGGACAGGGGGAATCGAGCAGTACTTC. Encoded protein: CASSYWTGGIEQYF.

CDR3 region: CASSLRGVFSYEQYF. DNA of the CDR3: TGTGCCAGCAGTTTAAGGGGGGTCTTCTCCTACGAGCAGTACTTC. V gene TRBV28 combines with J gene TRBJ2-7; D is possibly TRBD1 or TRBD2 (6 bases each). The CDR3 consists of 15 residues. V was pared by 2 bases and J by 0 bases, with 11 bases between. Germline assignment: CDR1 MDHEN and CDR2 SYDVKM.